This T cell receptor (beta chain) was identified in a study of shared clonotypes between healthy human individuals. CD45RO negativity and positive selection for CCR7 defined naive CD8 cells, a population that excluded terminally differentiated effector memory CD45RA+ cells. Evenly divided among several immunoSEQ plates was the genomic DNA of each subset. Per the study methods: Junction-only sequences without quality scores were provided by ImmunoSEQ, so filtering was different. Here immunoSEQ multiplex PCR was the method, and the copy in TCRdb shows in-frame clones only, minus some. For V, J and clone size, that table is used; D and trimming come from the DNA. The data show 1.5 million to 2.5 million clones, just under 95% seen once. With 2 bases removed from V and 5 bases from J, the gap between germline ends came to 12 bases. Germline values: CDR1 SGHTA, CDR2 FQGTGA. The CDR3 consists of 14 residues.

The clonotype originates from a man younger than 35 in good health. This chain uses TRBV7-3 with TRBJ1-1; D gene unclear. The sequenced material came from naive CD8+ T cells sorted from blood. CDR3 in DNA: TGTGCCAGCAGCTTAGGGCCTGAGTGGACTGAAGCTTTCTTT. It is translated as CASSLGPEWTEAFF.